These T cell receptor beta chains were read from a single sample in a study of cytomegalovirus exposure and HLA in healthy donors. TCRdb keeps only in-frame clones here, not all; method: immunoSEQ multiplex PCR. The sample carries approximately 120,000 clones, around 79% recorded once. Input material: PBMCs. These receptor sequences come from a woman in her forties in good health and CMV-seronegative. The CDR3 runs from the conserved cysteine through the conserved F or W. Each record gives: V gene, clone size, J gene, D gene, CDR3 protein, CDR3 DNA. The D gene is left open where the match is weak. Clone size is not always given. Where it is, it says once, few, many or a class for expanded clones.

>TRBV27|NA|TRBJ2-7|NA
CASSLAGGLNEQYF
TGTGCCAGCAGTTTAGCCGGGGGGCTCAACGAGCAGTACTTC
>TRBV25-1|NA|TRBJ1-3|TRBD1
CASSDPGGSSGNTIYF
TGTGCCAGCAGTGACCCAGGGGGATCCTCTGGAAACACCATATATTTT
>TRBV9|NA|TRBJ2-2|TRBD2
CASSVLGGGNTGELFF
TGTGCCAGCAGCGTACTGGGCGGGGGGAACACCGGGGAGCTGTTTTTT
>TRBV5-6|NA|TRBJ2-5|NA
CASSAEETQYF
TGTGCCAGCAGCGCGGAAGAGACCCAGTACTTC
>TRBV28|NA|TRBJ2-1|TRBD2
CASSLSATSGRAKNNEQFF
TGTGCCAGCAGTTTATCCGCAACTAGCGGGAGGGCCAAGAACAATGAGCAGTTCTTC
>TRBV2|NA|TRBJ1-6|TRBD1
CASSSQGTDSPLHF
TGTGCCAGCAGTTCACAGGGGACAGATTCACCCCTCCACTTT
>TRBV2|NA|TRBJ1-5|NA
CASSVRGNQPQHF
TGTGCCAGCAGCGTCAGGGGAAATCAGCCCCAGCATTTT
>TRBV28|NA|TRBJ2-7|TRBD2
CASSSLAGREQYF
TGTGCCAGCAGTTCGTTAGCGGGACGCGAGCAGTACTTC
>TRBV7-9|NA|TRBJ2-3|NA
CASSLGATDTQYF
TGTGCCAGCAGCTTAGGGGCCACAGATACGCAGTATTTT
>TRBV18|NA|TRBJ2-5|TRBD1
CASSPTGGAETQYF
TGTGCCAGCTCACCAACAGGGGGCGCGGAGACCCAGTACTTC
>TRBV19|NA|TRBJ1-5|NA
CASSPDRSDQPQHF
TGTGCCAGTAGTCCCGACAGGTCCGATCAGCCCCAGCATTTT
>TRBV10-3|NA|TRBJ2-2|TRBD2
CATEREGGTGELFF
TGTGCCACCGAGCGGGAAGGTGGGACCGGGGAGCTGTTTTTT
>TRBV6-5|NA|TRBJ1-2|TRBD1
CASSYSIGQGPYGYTF
TGTGCCAGCAGTTACTCGATAGGACAGGGACCCTATGGCTACACCTTC
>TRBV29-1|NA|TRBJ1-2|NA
CSVGRGTSGYTF
TGCAGCGTAGGGAGGGGGACGAGCGGCTACACCTTC
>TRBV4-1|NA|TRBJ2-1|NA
CASSLARASVYNEQFF
TGCGCCAGCAGCCTCGCTCGGGCTAGCGTATACAATGAGCAGTTCTTC
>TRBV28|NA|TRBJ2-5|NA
CAGSRTGLETQYF
TGTGCCGGCAGCCGAACGGGTTTAGAGACCCAGTACTTC
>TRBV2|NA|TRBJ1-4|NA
CASSTGHEKLFF
TGTGCCAGCAGTACAGGGCATGAAAAACTGTTTTTT
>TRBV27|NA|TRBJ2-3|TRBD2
CASSRLAGVELDTQYF
TGTGCCAGCAGTCGACTAGCGGGAGTCGAACTAGATACGCAGTATTTT
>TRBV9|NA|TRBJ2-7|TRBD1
CASSANGDRAGEQYF
TGTGCCAGCAGCGCAAATGGGGACAGGGCCGGCGAGCAGTACTTC
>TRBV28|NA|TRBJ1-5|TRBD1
CASSFGRGPRGQPQHF
TGTGCCAGCAGTTTCGGCAGGGGGCCCCGAGGACAGCCCCAGCATTTT
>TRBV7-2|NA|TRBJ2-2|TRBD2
CASRAPGLAVTGELFF
TGTGCCAGCAGAGCTCCGGGACTAGCGGTCACCGGGGAGCTGTTTTTT
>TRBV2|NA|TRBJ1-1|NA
CASTKGEWNTEAFF
TGTGCCAGCACCAAAGGAGAGTGGAACACTGAAGCTTTCTTT
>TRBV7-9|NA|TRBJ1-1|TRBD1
CASSPWTGGTEAFF
TGTGCCAGCAGCCCCTGGACAGGGGGCACTGAAGCTTTCTTT
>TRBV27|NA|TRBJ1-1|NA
CASSLSWGGTEAFF
TGTGCCAGCAGTTTATCTTGGGGGGGAACTGAAGCTTTCTTT
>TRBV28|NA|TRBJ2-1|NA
CASFSLREQSYNEQFF
TGTGCCAGCTTTTCCCTCCGGGAGCAGTCATACAATGAGCAGTTCTTC
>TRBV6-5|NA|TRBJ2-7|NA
CASSPQGLASYEQYF
TGTGCCAGCAGTCCCCAGGGATTGGCTTCCTACGAGCAGTACTTC
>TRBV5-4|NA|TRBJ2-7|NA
CASSLPTYEQYF
TGTGCCAGCAGCCTACCTACCTACGAGCAGTACTTC
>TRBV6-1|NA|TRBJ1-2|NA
CASESKGGYTF
TGTGCCAGCGAGAGCAAGGGGGGCTACACCTTC
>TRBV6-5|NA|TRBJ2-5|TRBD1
CASSYGQGAKTQYF
TGTGCCAGCAGTTACGGTCAGGGGGCGAAGACCCAGTACTTC
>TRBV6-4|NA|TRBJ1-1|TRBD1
CASSVLQGQRNTEAFF
TGTGCCAGCAGTGTATTACAGGGACAGCGGAACACTGAAGCTTTCTTT
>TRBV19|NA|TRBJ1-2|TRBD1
CASLRGQGYGYTF
TGTGCCAGTCTGAGGGGGCAGGGCTATGGCTACACCTTC
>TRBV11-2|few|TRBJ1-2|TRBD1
CASSLEPGGNGYTF
TGTGCCAGCAGCTTAGAGCCAGGGGGTAATGGCTACACCTTC
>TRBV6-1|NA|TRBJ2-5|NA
CASSEARRWQETQYF
TGTGCCAGCAGTGAAGCCCGGAGGTGGCAAGAGACCCAGTACTTC
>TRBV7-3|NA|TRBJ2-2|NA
CASSYSGTGELFF
TGTGCCAGCAGCTACAGTGGTACCGGGGAGCTGTTTTTT
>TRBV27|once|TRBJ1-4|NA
CASSGGRDGEKLFF
TGTGCCAGCAGTGGAGGGCGGGACGGCGAAAAACTGTTTTTT
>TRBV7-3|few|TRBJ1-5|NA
CASSLSRDQPQHF
TGTGCCAGCAGCTTAAGTCGCGATCAGCCCCAGCATTTT
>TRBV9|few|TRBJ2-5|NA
CASSVGVAGETQYF
TGTGCCAGCAGCGTAGGGGTCGCGGGGGAGACCCAGTACTTC
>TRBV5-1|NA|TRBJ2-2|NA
CASKLLANTGELFF
TGCGCCAGTAAGTTACTGGCGAACACCGGGGAGCTGTTTTTT
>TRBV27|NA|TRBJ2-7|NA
CASSRQGPGRPREQYF
TGTGCCAGCAGTCGCCAAGGCCCAGGGCGCCCCCGAGAGCAGTACTTC
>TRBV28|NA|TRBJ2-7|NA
CASSSTVLYEQYF
TGTGCCAGCAGTTCGACAGTACTGTACGAGCAGTACTTC
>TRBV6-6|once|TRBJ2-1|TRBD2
CASRAQPGLETNEQFF
TGTGCCAGCAGAGCACAACCGGGACTAGAGACCAATGAGCAGTTCTTC
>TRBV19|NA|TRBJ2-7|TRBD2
CASRGLADSYEQYF
TGTGCCAGTAGAGGGCTAGCGGACTCCTACGAGCAGTACTTC
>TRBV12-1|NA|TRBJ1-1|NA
CASSFASEAFF
TGTGCCAGCAGCTTTGCGTCAGAAGCTTTCTTT
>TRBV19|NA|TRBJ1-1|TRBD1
CASSMTGGNTEAFF
TGTGCCAGTAGTATGACAGGGGGGAACACTGAAGCTTTCTTT
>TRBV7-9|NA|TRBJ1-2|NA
CASSYHAPQGSNYGYTF
TGTGCCAGCAGCTACCACGCCCCCCAGGGATCTAACTATGGCTACACCTTC
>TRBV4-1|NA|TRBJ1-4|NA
CASSQGGAGEKLFF
TGCGCCAGCAGCCAAGGGGGAGCGGGCGAAAAACTGTTTTTT
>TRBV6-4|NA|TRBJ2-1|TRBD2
CASSELAGYNEQFF
TGTGCCAGCAGTGAACTAGCGGGGTACAATGAGCAGTTCTTC
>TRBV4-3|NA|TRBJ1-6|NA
CASSQAGRGYNSPLHF
TGCGCCAGCAGCCAAGCCGGACGAGGGTATAATTCACCCCTCCACTTT
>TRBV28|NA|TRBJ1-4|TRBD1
CASSTARQGQNEKLFF
TGTGCCAGCAGCACGGCCCGACAGGGACAAAATGAAAAACTGTTTTTT
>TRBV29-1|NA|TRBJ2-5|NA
CSVWRSGQQETQYF
TGCAGCGTTTGGAGGTCAGGACAGCAAGAGACCCAGTACTTC
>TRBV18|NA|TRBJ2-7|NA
CASSPGRYEQYF
TGTGCCAGCTCACCAGGGAGGTACGAGCAGTACTTC
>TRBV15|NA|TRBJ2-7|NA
CATSRDGGSSSYEQYF
TGTGCCACCAGCAGAGATGGGGGCTCCAGCTCCTACGAGCAGTACTTC
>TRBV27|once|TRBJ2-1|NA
CASSLQGYNEQFF
TGTGCCAGCAGTTTACAGGGGTACAATGAGCAGTTCTTC